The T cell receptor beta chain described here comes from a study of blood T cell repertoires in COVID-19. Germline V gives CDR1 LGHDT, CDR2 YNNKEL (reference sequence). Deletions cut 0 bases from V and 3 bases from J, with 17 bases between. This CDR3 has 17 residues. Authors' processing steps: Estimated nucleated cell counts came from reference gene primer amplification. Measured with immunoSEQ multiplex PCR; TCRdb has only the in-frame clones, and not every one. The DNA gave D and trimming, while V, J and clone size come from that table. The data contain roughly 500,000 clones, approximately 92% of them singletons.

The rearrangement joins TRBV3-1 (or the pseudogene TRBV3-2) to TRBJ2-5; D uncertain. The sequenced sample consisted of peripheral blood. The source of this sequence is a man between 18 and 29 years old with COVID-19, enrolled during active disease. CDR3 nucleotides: TGTGCCAGCAGCCAAGATAAAGCTCTTGTCAAAAAAGAGACCCAGTACTTC. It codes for CASSQDKALVKKETQYF.